This T cell receptor (beta chain) came from a study of blood T cell repertoires in COVID-19. Background on the study: The United States, Italy and Spain supplied acute and convalescent COVID-19 samples.

CDR1 and CDR2 from the germline V gene are SGDLS and YYNGEE. Trimming pared 4 bases from V and 1 base from J, leaving 10 bases between. This CDR3 region has 14 residues. This table comes from immunoSEQ multiplex PCR, and its TCRdb copy is limited to in-frame clones, with some not included. The table includes around 100,000 clones, approximately 87% detected once. This TCR derives from a human donor in a cohort sampled during active COVID-19. The genes are TRBV9 and TRBJ2-3; D ambiguous. The sample comprised peripheral blood. CDR3 coding DNA: TGTGCCAGCAGCCTGCAGTTCGGCACAGATACGCAGTATTTT. Its translation: CASSLQFGTDTQYF.